This is a list of T cell receptor beta chains from one sample in a study of human T cells and chemical hapten exposure. TCRdb reprocessed the RACE reads via MiXCR and lists one record per CDR3 protein. The table lists some 45,000 distinct CDR3 sequences, nearly 4.5% of them singletons, with about 5.8% in the top ten. Sample: whole blood. The receptor source for this set is a human donor in good health. Some clones in this sample may be carry-over from other donors' samples. The CDR3 runs from the conserved cysteine through the conserved F or W. The D gene is left open where the match is weak. Size is stated for part of the rows, as once, few or many counts, or as a class when the clone is expanded.

clone size: -; J gene: TRBJ1-1; D gene: TRBD1; V gene: TRBV29-1; CDR3 DNA: TGCAGCGCCACAGGGGGACCTAACACTGAAGCTTTCTTT; CDR3 protein: CSATGGPNTEAFF
clone size: many; J gene: TRBJ2-1; D gene: TRBD1; V gene: TRBV27; CDR3 DNA: TGTGCCAGCAGTCCTTCGCCCGGGACAGGGGCTTTCAATGAGCAGTTCTTC; CDR3 protein: CASSPSPGTGAFNEQFF
clone size: many; J gene: TRBJ1-3; D gene: -; V gene: TRBV4-2; CDR3 DNA: TGTGCCAGCAGCCTGGACGAGATGGGGAGCTCTGGAAACACCATATATTTT; CDR3 protein: CASSLDEMGSSGNTIYF
clone size: many; J gene: TRBJ2-1; D gene: TRBD2; V gene: TRBV27; CDR3 DNA: TGTGCCAGCAGTTTTGGGACTAGCGGCCCGGGGGAGCAGTTCTTC; CDR3 protein: CASSFGTSGPGEQFF
clone size: -; J gene: TRBJ2-7; D gene: -; V gene: TRBV10-3; CDR3 DNA: TGTGCCATCAGCGAGGGATACGAGCAGTACTTC; CDR3 protein: CAISEGYEQYF
clone size: many; J gene: TRBJ1-5; D gene: -; V gene: TRBV7-8; CDR3 DNA: TGTGCCAGCAGCCAACGGCTGGGGAGCAATCAGCCCCAGCATTTT; CDR3 protein: CASSQRLGSNQPQHF
clone size: few; J gene: TRBJ2-7; D gene: TRBD1; V gene: TRBV23-1; CDR3 DNA: TGCGCCAGCAGTCAAGCAACAGGGGGGTACGAGCAGTACTTC; CDR3 protein: CASSQATGGYEQYF
clone size: few; J gene: TRBJ2-7; D gene: -; V gene: TRBV5-1; CDR3 DNA: TGCGCCAGCAGCTCCCACAGGGCCCCCTACGAGCAGTACTTC; CDR3 protein: CASSSHRAPYEQYF
clone size: few; J gene: TRBJ2-5; D gene: TRBD2; V gene: TRBV11-2; CDR3 DNA: TGTGCCAGCAGCCCTAGGAGGACTAGCGGACCACAAGAGACCCAGTACTTC; CDR3 protein: CASSPRRTSGPQETQYF
clone size: many; J gene: TRBJ1-2; D gene: TRBD1; V gene: TRBV29-1; CDR3 DNA: TGCAGCGTTGAAAGCCCGACAGGGAGAAATGGCTACACCTTC; CDR3 protein: CSVESPTGRNGYTF
clone size: -; J gene: TRBJ2-5; D gene: -; V gene: TRBV30; CDR3 DNA: TGTGCCCGGAGTGAAAAAGGGGCAGAGACCCAGTACTTC; CDR3 protein: CARSEKGAETQYF
clone size: many; J gene: TRBJ1-1; D gene: TRBD1; V gene: TRBV28; CDR3 DNA: TGTGCCAGCAGTCCAGGGACAGGGGAATATGAAGCTTTCTTT; CDR3 protein: CASSPGTGEYEAFF
clone size: many; J gene: TRBJ1-1; D gene: -; V gene: TRBV20-1; CDR3 DNA: TGCAGTGCTAGAGACTCTTTGAACACTGAAGCTTTCTTT; CDR3 protein: CSARDSLNTEAFF
clone size: few; J gene: TRBJ2-2; D gene: -; V gene: TRBV28; CDR3 DNA: TGTGCCAGCAGTTTTAACGCCGCGACCGGGGAGCTGTTTTTT; CDR3 protein: CASSFNAATGELFF
clone size: many; J gene: TRBJ1-1; D gene: TRBD1; V gene: TRBV28; CDR3 DNA: TGTGCCAGCAGTCAGACAGGGAGGGTCGGGAGGACTGAAGCTTTCTTT; CDR3 protein: CASSQTGRVGRTEAFF
clone size: -; J gene: TRBJ1-5; D gene: -; V gene: TRBV6-5; CDR3 DNA: TGTGCCAGCAGTTACGAAACCAATCCGGGACTCCAATCCCCCAGCAATCAGCCCCAGCATTTT; CDR3 protein: CASSYETNPGLQSPSNQPQHF
clone size: many; J gene: TRBJ1-5; D gene: -; V gene: TRBV7-9; CDR3 DNA: TGTGCCAGCAGCTTAGAGGGTTTGGGACAGCCCCAGCATTTT; CDR3 protein: CASSLEGLGQPQHF
clone size: many; J gene: TRBJ2-1; D gene: TRBD2; V gene: TRBV28; CDR3 DNA: TGTGCCAGCAGCCTACTAGCGCCAAAGGACAATGAGCAGTTCTTC; CDR3 protein: CASSLLAPKDNEQFF
clone size: many; J gene: TRBJ1-2; D gene: -; V gene: TRBV2; CDR3 DNA: TGTGCCAGCAGCGGGTTAACCTATGGCTACACCTTC; CDR3 protein: CASSGLTYGYTF
clone size: many; J gene: TRBJ1-4; D gene: TRBD1; V gene: TRBV12-3/TRBV12-4; CDR3 DNA: TGTGCCAGCAGTCCGGACAGGGGAGAAAAACTGTTTTTT; CDR3 protein: CASSPDRGEKLFF
clone size: few; J gene: TRBJ2-1; D gene: TRBD2; V gene: TRBV6-6; CDR3 DNA: TGTGCCAGCAGTTACTCCGGGACTAGCGGGAGATCGGGCTGGGCGAATGAGCAGTTCTTC; CDR3 protein: CASSYSGTSGRSGWANEQFF
clone size: few; J gene: TRBJ2-1; D gene: TRBD2; V gene: TRBV4-1; CDR3 DNA: TGCGCCAGCAGCCAAGCCGGGACTAGTGGGGGGACCTACAATGAGCAGTTCTTC; CDR3 protein: CASSQAGTSGGTYNEQFF
clone size: -; J gene: TRBJ2-6; D gene: -; V gene: TRBV15; CDR3 DNA: TGTGCCACCAGCAGAGGGCCCGAGGCAGGGGGACTTTCGGGGGCCAACGTCCTGACTTTC; CDR3 protein: CATSRGPEAGGLSGANVLTF
clone size: -; J gene: TRBJ2-3; D gene: -; V gene: TRBV11-1; CDR3 DNA: TGTGCCAGCAGCTTAGAGCGGACAGATACGCAGTATTTT; CDR3 protein: CASSLERTDTQYF
clone size: -; J gene: TRBJ2-1; D gene: TRBD2; V gene: TRBV5-1; CDR3 DNA: TGCGCCAGCAGCTTCCCCGGTACTAGCGGGAAGAGGGATGAGCAGTTCTTC; CDR3 protein: CASSFPGTSGKRDEQFF
clone size: few; J gene: TRBJ1-5; D gene: TRBD1; V gene: TRBV18; CDR3 DNA: TGTGCCAGCTCACTCCGACAGGGGGCCAATCAGCCCCAGCATTTT; CDR3 protein: CASSLRQGANQPQHF
clone size: -; J gene: TRBJ2-1; D gene: -; V gene: TRBV19; CDR3 DNA: TGTGCCAGTAGTATAGGAAGGACTAATGAGCAGTTCTTC; CDR3 protein: CASSIGRTNEQFF
clone size: -; J gene: TRBJ2-3; D gene: -; V gene: TRBV23-1; CDR3 DNA: TGCGCCAGCAGTCCCACACAAGGCACAGATACGCAGTATTTT; CDR3 protein: CASSPTQGTDTQYF
clone size: many; J gene: TRBJ2-3; D gene: TRBD2; V gene: TRBV7-9; CDR3 DNA: TGTGCCAGCAGCTCAGGGGCCATCAGCGGGAGGGGCACAGATACGCAGTATTTT; CDR3 protein: CASSSGAISGRGTDTQYF
clone size: few; J gene: TRBJ1-5; D gene: TRBD1; V gene: TRBV7-2; CDR3 DNA: TGTGCCAGCAGCTCTTTCAGTGGGACAGGGAATCAGCCCCAGCATTTT; CDR3 protein: CASSSFSGTGNQPQHF
clone size: many; J gene: TRBJ1-5; D gene: -; V gene: TRBV7-9; CDR3 DNA: TGTGCCAGCAGCTTTCGGGGGAGCCAGGAGCCCCAGCATTTT; CDR3 protein: CASSFRGSQEPQHF
clone size: many; J gene: TRBJ2-3; D gene: -; V gene: TRBV11-2; CDR3 DNA: TGTGCCAGCGGGGACGCAATATCCGAGGATACGCAGTATTTT; CDR3 protein: CASGDAISEDTQYF
clone size: many; J gene: TRBJ2-2; D gene: TRBD2; V gene: TRBV29-1; CDR3 DNA: TGCAGCGCCAAACTAGCGGGAGGGCCGCGTGGGGAGCTGTTTTTT; CDR3 protein: CSAKLAGGPRGELFF
clone size: -; J gene: TRBJ1-3; D gene: -; V gene: TRBV19; CDR3 DNA: TGTGCCAGTAGCAACGCAGGGGACCCATCCTCTGGAAACACCATATATTTT; CDR3 protein: CASSNAGDPSSGNTIYF
clone size: -; J gene: TRBJ2-3; D gene: -; V gene: TRBV19; CDR3 DNA: TGTGCCAGTATGTCGGCGACATCAGATACGCAGTATTTT; CDR3 protein: CASMSATSDTQYF
clone size: many; J gene: TRBJ2-3; D gene: TRBD2; V gene: TRBV20-1; CDR3 DNA: TGCAGTGCTAGAGATCCGGGACTAGCGGCCGACACAGATACGCAGTATTTT; CDR3 protein: CSARDPGLAADTDTQYF
clone size: many; J gene: TRBJ2-7; D gene: -; V gene: TRBV4-2; CDR3 DNA: TGTGCCAGCTTCCTCGGGAACGCAATCTACGAGCAGTACTTC; CDR3 protein: CASFLGNAIYEQYF
clone size: many; J gene: TRBJ2-3; D gene: -; V gene: TRBV25-1; CDR3 DNA: TGTGCCAGTGGAATAGCAGGGATTAATACAGATACGCAGTATTTT; CDR3 protein: CASGIAGINTDTQYF
clone size: few; J gene: TRBJ2-7; D gene: TRBD1; V gene: TRBV29-1; CDR3 DNA: TGCAGCGTGCAGGGGGCAGGACCCTACGAGCAGTACTTC; CDR3 protein: CSVQGAGPYEQYF
clone size: many; J gene: TRBJ1-1; D gene: TRBD1; V gene: TRBV28; CDR3 DNA: TGTGCCAGCAGTTCAGACGGGACAGGGGGTGAAGCTTTCTTT; CDR3 protein: CASSSDGTGGEAFF
clone size: many; J gene: TRBJ1-1; D gene: -; V gene: TRBV6-6; CDR3 DNA: TGTGCCAGCAGTTGGGGGAACACTGAAGCTTTCTTT; CDR3 protein: CASSWGNTEAFF